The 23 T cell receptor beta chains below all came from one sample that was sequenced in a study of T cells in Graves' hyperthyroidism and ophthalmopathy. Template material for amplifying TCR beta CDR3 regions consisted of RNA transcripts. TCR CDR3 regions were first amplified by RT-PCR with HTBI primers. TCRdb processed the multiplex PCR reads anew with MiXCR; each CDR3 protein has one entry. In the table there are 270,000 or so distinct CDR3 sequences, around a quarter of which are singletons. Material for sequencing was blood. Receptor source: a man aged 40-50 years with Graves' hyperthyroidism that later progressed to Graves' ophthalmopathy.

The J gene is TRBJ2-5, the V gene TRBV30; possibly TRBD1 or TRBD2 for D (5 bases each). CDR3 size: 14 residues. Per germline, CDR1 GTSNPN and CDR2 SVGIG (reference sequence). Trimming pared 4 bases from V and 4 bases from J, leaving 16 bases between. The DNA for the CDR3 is TGTGCCTGGACCCCCGGTGTGGGACGAGAGACCCAGTACTTC. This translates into CAWTPGVGRETQYF.

CDR3 in DNA: TGCGCCAGCAGCGCGACAGGGGCGGAAGAGACCCAGTACTTC. Encoded protein: CASSATGAEETQYF. V is TRBV5-1 and J is TRBJ2-5; 8 bases are a match to TRBD1. Germline loops: CDR1 SGHRS, CDR2 YFSETQ. V gave up 4 bases and J gave up 3 bases; unmatched junction bases: 5. The CDR3 has 14 residues.

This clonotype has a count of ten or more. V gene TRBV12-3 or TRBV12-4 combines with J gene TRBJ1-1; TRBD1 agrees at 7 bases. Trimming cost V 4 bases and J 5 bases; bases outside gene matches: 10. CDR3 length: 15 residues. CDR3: CASSWSVQGVTEAFF. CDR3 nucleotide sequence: TGTGCCAGCAGTTGGTCCGTGCAGGGGGTAACTGAAGCTTTCTTT.

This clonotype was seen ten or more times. CDR3 amino acids: CASSEQGAGTGELFF. The CDR3 bases are TGTGCCAGCAGTGAACAGGGGGCGGGAACCGGGGAGCTGTTTTTT. V is TRBV12-3 or TRBV12-4 and J is TRBJ2-2; 9 bases are shared with TRBD1. The CDR3 extends over 15 amino acids. V gave up 5 bases and J gave up 5 bases; unmatched junction bases: 6.

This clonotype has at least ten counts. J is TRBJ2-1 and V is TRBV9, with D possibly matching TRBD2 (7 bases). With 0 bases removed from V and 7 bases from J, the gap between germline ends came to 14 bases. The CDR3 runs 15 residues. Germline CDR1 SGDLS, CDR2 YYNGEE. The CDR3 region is CASSVDLGGANEQFF. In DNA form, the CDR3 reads TGTGCCAGCAGCGTAGATCTAGGGGGGGCAAATGAGCAGTTCTTC. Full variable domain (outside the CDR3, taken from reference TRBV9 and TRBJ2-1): DSGVTQTPKHLITATGQRVTLRCSPRSGDLSVYWYQQSLDQGLQFLIQYYNGEERAKGNILERFSAQQFPDLHSELNLSSLELGDSALYFCASSVDLGGANEQFFGPGTRLTVL.

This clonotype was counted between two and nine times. The chain's CDR3 is CASTRSLAETDTQYF. CDR3 DNA sequence: TGTGCCAGCACCCGGTCACTAGCGGAAACAGATACGCAGTATTTT. J is TRBJ2-3 and V is TRBV11-1, with 8 bases fitting TRBD2. The V gene's germline CDR1 is SGHAT and CDR2 FQDESV (reference sequence). Losses at the gene ends were 7 bases for V and 3 bases for J; bases not matched to a gene: 9. The CDR3 consists of 15 residues.

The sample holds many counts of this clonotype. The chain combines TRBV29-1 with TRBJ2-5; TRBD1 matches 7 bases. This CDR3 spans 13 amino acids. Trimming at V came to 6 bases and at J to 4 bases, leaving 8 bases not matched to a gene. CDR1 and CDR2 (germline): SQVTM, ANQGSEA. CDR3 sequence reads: CSVPTGKSETQYF. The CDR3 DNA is TGCAGCGTCCCGACAGGGAAGTCAGAGACCCAGTACTTC. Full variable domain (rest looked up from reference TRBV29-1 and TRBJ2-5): SAVISQKPSRDICQRGTSLTIQCQVDSQVTMMFWYRQQPGQSLTLIATANQGSEATYESGFVIDKFPISRPNLTFSTLTVSNMSPEDSSIYLCSVPTGKSETQYFGPGTRLLVL.

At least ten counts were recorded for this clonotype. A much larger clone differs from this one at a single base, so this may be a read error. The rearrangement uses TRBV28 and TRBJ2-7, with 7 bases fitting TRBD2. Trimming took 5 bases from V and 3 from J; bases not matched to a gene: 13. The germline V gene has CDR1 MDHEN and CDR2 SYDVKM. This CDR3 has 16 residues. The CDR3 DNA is TGTGCCAGCAGTCCCCTAGCGGACTACCACTACTACGAGCAGTACTTC. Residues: CASSPLADYHYYEQYF. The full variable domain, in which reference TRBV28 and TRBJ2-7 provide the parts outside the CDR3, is DVKVTQSSRYLVKRTGEKVFLECVQDMDHENMFWYRQDPGLGLRLIYFSYDVKMKEKGDIPEGYSVSREKKERFSLILESASTNQTSMYLCASSPLADYHYYEQYFGPGTRLTVT.

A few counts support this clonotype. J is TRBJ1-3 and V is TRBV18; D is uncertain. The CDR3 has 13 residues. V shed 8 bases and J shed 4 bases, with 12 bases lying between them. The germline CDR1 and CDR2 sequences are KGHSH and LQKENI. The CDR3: CASTPSRGNTIYF. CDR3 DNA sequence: TGTGCCAGCACGCCCTCGAGGGGAAACACCATATATTTT.

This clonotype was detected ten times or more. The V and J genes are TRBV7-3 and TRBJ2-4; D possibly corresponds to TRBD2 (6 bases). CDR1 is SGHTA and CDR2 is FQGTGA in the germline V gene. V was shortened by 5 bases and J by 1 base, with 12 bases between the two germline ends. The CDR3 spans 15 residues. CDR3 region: CASSPGGGAKNIQYF. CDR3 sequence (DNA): TGTGCCAGCAGCCCCGGGGGAGGCGCCAAAAACATTCAGTACTTC.

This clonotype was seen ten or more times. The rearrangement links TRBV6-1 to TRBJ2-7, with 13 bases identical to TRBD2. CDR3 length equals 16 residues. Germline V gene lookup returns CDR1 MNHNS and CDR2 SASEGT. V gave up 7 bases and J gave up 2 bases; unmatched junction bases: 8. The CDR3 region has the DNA TGTGCCAGCAAGACTAGCGGGAGGCCACTAACCTACGAGCAGTACTTC. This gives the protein CASKTSGRPLTYEQYF.

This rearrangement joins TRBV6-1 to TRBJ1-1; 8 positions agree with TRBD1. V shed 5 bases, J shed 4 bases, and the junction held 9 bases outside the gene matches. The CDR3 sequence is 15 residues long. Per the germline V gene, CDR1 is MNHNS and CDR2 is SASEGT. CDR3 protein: CASSTQGAMGTEAFF. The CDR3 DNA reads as TGTGCCAGCAGTACCCAGGGGGCAATGGGCACTGAAGCTTTCTTT.

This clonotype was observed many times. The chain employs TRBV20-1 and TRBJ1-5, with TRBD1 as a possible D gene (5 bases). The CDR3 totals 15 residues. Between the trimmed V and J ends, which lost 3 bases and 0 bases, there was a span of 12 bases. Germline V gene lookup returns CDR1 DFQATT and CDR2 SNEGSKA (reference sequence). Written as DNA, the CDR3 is TGCAGTGCTAGGGTGGGGGTATCTAGCAATCAGCCCCAGCATTTT. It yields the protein CSARVGVSSNQPQHF.

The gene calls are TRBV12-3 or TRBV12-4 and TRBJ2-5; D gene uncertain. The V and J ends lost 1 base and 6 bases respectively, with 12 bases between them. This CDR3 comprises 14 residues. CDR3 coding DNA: TGTGCCAGCAGTTTAGGGGATTTAGGACAGACCCAGTACTTC. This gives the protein CASSLGDLGQTQYF.

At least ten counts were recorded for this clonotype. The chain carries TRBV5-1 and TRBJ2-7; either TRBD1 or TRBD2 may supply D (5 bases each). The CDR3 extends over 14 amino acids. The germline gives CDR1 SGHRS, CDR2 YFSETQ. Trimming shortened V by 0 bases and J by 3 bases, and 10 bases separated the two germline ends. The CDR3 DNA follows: TGCGCCAGCAGCTTGGATGGGGGTATCTACGAGCAGTACTTC. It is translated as CASSLDGGIYEQYF. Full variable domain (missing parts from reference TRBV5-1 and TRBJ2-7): KAGVTQTPRYLIKTRGQQVTLSCSPISGHRSVSWYQQTPGQGLQFLFEYFSETQRNKGNFPGRFSGRQFSNSRSEMNVSTLELGDSALYLCASSLDGGIYEQYFGPGTRLTVT.

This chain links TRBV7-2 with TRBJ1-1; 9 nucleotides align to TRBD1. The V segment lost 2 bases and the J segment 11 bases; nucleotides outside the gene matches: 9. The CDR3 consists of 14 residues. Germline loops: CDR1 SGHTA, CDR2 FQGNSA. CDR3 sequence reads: CASSLRGQGFGAFF. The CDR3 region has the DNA TGTGCCAGCAGCTTAAGGGGACAGGGATTCGGCGCTTTCTTT.

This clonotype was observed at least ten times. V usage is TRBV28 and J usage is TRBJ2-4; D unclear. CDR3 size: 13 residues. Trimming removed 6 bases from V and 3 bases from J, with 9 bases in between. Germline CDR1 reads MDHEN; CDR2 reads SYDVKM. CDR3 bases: TGTGCCAGCAGCAGTGGGGACAAAAACATTCAGTACTTC. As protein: CASSSGDKNIQYF.

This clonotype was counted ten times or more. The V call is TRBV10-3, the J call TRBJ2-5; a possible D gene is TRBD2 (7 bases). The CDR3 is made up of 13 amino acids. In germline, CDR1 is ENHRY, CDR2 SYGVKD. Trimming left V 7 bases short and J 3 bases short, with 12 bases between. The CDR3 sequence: CAIMGGQEETQYF. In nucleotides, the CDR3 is TGTGCCATCATGGGGGGGCAGGAAGAGACCCAGTACTTC.

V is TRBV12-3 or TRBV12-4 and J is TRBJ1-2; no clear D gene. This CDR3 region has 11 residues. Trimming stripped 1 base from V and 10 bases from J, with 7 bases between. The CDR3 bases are TGTGCCAGCAGTTTAGGGGTAGACTACACCTTC. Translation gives CASSLGVDYTF.

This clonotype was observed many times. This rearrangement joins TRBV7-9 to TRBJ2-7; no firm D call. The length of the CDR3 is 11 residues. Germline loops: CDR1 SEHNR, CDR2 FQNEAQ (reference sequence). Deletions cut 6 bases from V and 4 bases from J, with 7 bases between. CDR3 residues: CASRGDYEQYF. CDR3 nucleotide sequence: TGTGCCAGCAGAGGAGATTACGAGCAGTACTTC.

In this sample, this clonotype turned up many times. The CDR3 here is CASSPGGQGKNYGYTF. Written as DNA, the CDR3 is TGTGCCAGCAGCCCCGGGGGACAGGGGAAGAACTATGGCTACACCTTC. The chain uses TRBV7-3 and TRBJ1-2; 10 bases are a match to TRBD1. Germline V gene sequence: CDR1 SGHTA, CDR2 FQGTGA. The CDR3 is 16 amino acids. The J segment lost 2 bases and the V segment lost 5 bases, leaving 8 bases of the junction unmatched. The variable domain in full, with the rest retrieved from reference TRBV7-3 and TRBJ1-2, is GAGVSQTPSNKVTEKGKYVELRCDPISGHTALYWYRQSLGQGPEFLIYFQGTGAADDSGLPNDRFFAVRPEGSVSTLKIQRTERGDSAVYLCASSPGGQGKNYGYTFGSGTRLTVV.

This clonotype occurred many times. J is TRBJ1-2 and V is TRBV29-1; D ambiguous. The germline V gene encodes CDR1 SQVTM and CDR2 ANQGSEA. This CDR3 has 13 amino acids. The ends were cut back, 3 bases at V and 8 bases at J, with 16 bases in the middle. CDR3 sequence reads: CSVDPGSLGGYTF. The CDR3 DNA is TGCAGCGTTGATCCCGGGAGTCTCGGGGGCTACACCTTC.

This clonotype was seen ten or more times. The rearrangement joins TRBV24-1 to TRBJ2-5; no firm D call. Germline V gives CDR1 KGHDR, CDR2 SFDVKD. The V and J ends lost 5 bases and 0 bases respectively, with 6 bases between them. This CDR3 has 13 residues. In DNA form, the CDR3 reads TGTGCCACCAGTGGATCCAACCAAGAGACCCAGTACTTC. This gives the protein CATSGSNQETQYF.